This T cell receptor beta chain was profiled in a study of T cells in Graves' hyperthyroidism and ophthalmopathy. Study results and caveats: Using 13 V-J features, a model discriminated ophthalmopathy from stable hyperthyroidism.

The table lists this clonotype with many counts. Its antigen remains unknown. Uncontrolled infection, other autoimmune disease, pregnancy or lactation excluded patients. Researchers took RNA transcripts and amplified the TCR beta CDR3 regions from them. The TCR CDR3 first-round RT-PCR relied on the HTBI primer set. MiXCR, run by TCRdb on the multiplex PCR reads, gives a single entry per CDR3 protein. The sample contains about 210,000 distinct CDR3 sequences, roughly 18% of which appear only once. V lost 1 base to trimming and J lost 2 bases; unmatched junction nucleotides: 16. The CDR3 is made up of 19 amino acids. Germline V gene lookup returns CDR1 LGHDT and CDR2 YNNKEL (reference sequence).

The sequenced sample consisted of blood. This sequence joins TRBV3-1 and TRBJ2-5; 7 bases are a match to TRBD2. The sequence was collected from a man aged 50 or older with Graves' hyperthyroidism. CDR3 sequence (DNA): TGTGCCAGCAGCCAAGGGACCGCGGGAGAGGGAGAAGGGCAAGAGACCCAGTACTTC. Translating gives CASSQGTAGEGEGQETQYF.